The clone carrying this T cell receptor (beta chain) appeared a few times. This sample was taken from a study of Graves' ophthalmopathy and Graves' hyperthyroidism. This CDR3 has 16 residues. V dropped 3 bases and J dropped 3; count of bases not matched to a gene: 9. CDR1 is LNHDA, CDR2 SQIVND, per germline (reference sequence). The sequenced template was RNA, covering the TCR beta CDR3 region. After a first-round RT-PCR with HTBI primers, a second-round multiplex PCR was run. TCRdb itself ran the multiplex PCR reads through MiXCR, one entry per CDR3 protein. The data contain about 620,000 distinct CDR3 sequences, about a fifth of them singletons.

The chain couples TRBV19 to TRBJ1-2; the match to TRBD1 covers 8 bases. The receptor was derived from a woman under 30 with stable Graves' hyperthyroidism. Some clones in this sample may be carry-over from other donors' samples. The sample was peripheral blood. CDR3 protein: CASSIVQGAPDYGYTF. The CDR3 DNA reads TGTGCCAGTAGTATCGTCCAGGGGGCGCCGGACTATGGCTACACCTTC.